Presented here are 24 T cell receptor beta chains from one specimen sequenced in a study of blood T cells in healthy people across ages. Together with a sample-barcoded 5' primer, a J-beta primer mix was included in a second PCR lasting about 7 to 11 cycles. TCRdb re-derived calls from the 5' RACE reads in MiXCR, one entry per CDR3 protein. The data contain almost 550,000 distinct CDR3 sequences, nearly 25% of them seen just once; the ten biggest clones take up just under 9%. In addition, the sample was reused for a study of T cells of mothers and their children.

The sample comprised blood. The receptors stem from a boy aged 10-17 years in good health.

There are a few counts of this clonotype. The V and J genes are TRBV29-1 and TRBJ1-2; 7 nucleotides line up with TRBD1. Germline V CDR1 and CDR2: SQVTM, ANQGSEA. The length of the CDR3 is 12 residues. Trimming at V came to 6 bases and at J to 8 bases, leaving 9 bases not matched to a gene. CDR3 bases: TGCAGCGTCCTCCCCCCAGGGGGGGGCTACACCTTC. This codes for CSVLPPGGGYTF.

The chain joins TRBV12-3 or TRBV12-4 to TRBJ1-4; D remains unclear. The CDR3 runs to 17 residues. V lost 1 base and J lost 7, with 19 bases in between. The DNA for the CDR3 is TGTGCCAGCAGTTTAGTCCGAGGCCGAGTCCTTGGTGAAAAACTGTTTTTT. Its protein product is CASSLVRGRVLGEKLFF.

This clonotype has a handful of counts. The J gene is TRBJ1-1, the V gene TRBV20-1; TRBD1 agrees at 7 bases. The CDR3 is made up of 13 amino acids. Germline-derived CDR1 and CDR2 are DFQATT and SNEGSKA (reference sequence). The DNA for the CDR3 is TGCAGACCACAGGGGCGGGGGAACACTGAAGCTTTCTTT. Amino acids: CRPQGRGNTEAFF.

The chain has TRBV6-6 and TRBJ2-1; D may be TRBD1 or TRBD2 (5 bases each). Germline V gives CDR1 MNHNY, CDR2 SVGAGI (reference sequence). This CDR3 has 16 amino acids. The V gene lost 6 bases and the J gene lost 6 bases, with 21 bases spanning the gap. This chain's CDR3 is CASSPVGAPGGNEQFF. DNA for the CDR3: TGTGCCAGCAGCCCCGTGGGAGCGCCTGGGGGCAATGAGCAGTTCTTC.

The genes are TRBV7-8 and TRBJ1-1; 8 bases map to TRBD1. The V segment lost 4 bases and the J segment 4 bases; nucleotides outside the gene matches: 17. The CDR3 is made up of 18 amino acids. Germline CDR1 SGHVS, CDR2 FQNEAQ. CDR3 loop: CASSSRLRQGIRGTEAFF. The CDR3 DNA sequence: TGTGCCAGCAGCTCCAGACTTCGACAGGGGATAAGGGGCACTGAAGCTTTCTTT.

This clonotype was counted only a few times. The CDR3 sequence: CASSEDRTNSPLHF. CDR3 coding DNA: TGTGCCAGCAGCGAGGACAGGACGAATTCACCCCTCCACTTT. The chain has TRBV9 and TRBJ1-6; 7 nucleotides line up with TRBD1. Germline V lookup: CDR1 SGDLS, CDR2 YYNGEE. The CDR3 sequence is 14 residues long. The junction had 4 bases not matched to a gene; V was cut back by 3 bases and J by 7 bases.

The chain carries TRBV28 and TRBJ2-3; D is undetermined. The CDR3 is made up of 12 amino acids. The germline CDR1 and CDR2 sequences are MDHEN and SYDVKM. This CDR3 reads CGTASSTDTQYF. CDR3 coding DNA: TGTGGCACCGCTTCTAGCACAGATACGCAGTATTTT.

This clonotype came up a few times. A read error may produce the germline difference seen at one junction end. V gene TRBV7-7 combines with J gene TRBJ2-4; TRBD1 might be the D (5 bases). This CDR3 contains 17 residues. The germline V gene has CDR1 SSHAT and CDR2 FNYEAQ (reference sequence). The CDR3 nucleotides read TGTGCTAGCAGCCCCCCTGGGCAGGGTATTGCCAAAAACATTCAGTACTTC. Translated: CASSPPGQGIAKNIQYF.

This clonotype showed up just a few times. This chain connects TRBV29-1 to TRBJ2-6; D assignment may be TRBD1 or TRBD2 (7 bases each). The CDR3 extends over 14 amino acids. Germline lookup yields CDR1 SQVTM and CDR2 ANQGSEA. V lost 5 bases and J lost 4, with 12 bases in between. The CDR3 protein is CSVSGGAGANVLTF. The CDR3 bases are TGCAGCGTTTCAGGGGGGGCCGGGGCCAACGTCCTGACTTTC.

The V call is TRBV28, the J call TRBJ2-5, with D hard to call. The DNA end favors TRBJ2-1, so the J call may be wrong. This CDR3 region has 13 residues. Germline lookup yields CDR1 MDHEN and CDR2 SYDVKM. The CDR3 loop reads CASSQRRYNEQFF. The DNA of the CDR3 is TGTGCCAGCAGCCAAAGGCGGTACAATGAGCAGTTCTTC.

The table lists this clonotype with many counts. The genes are TRBV7-6 and TRBJ1-4; D not resolved. V was pared by 5 bases and J by 2 bases, with 9 bases between. The CDR3 length is 14 residues. Germline loops: CDR1 SGHVS, CDR2 FNYEAQ. The CDR3 here is CASSAQVTNEKLFF. For the CDR3, the DNA is TGTGCCAGCAGCGCGCAGGTGACTAATGAAAAACTGTTTTTT.

The V gene is TRBV29-1, the J gene TRBJ2-6; the D gene is possibly TRBD1 (6 bases). The CDR3 consists of 18 residues. With 0 bases removed from V and 4 bases from J, the gap between germline ends came to 19 bases. Germline V gene data show CDR1 as SQVTM and CDR2 as ANQGSEA. The CDR3, as DNA: TGCAGCGTTGAAGACGGTTATGGGGGCGGCGGGGGGGCCAACGTCCTGACTTTC. Translated, it gives CSVEDGYGGGGGANVLTF.

The V gene is TRBV3-1, the J gene TRBJ2-1; D is ambiguous. Trimming removed 6 bases at V and 12 bases at J, with 15 bases between. CDR3 size: 12 residues. CDR1 is LGHDT and CDR2 is YNNKEL in the germline V gene (reference sequence). CDR3 coding DNA: TGTGCCAGCAGGGATAGTATTGGTGGGCAGTTCTTC. Translated, it gives CASRDSIGGQFF.

This chain links TRBV28 with TRBJ2-3; no reliable D call. Germline-derived CDR1 and CDR2 are MDHEN and SYDVKM. The V gene lost 10 bases and the J gene lost 2 bases, with 7 bases spanning the gap. The CDR3 consists of 11 residues. CDR3 protein: CAITNTDTQYF. Here the CDR3 DNA reads TGTGCCATAACTAACACAGATACGCAGTATTTT.

The chain recombines TRBV5-4 with TRBJ2-5; TRBD2 matches at 9 bases. The J call is uncertain, as TRBJ2-7 better fits the DNA end. CDR3 length: 18 residues. CDR1 is SGHNT, CDR2 YYREEE, per germline (reference sequence). In nucleotides, the CDR3 is TGTGCCAGCAGCTTGGGTAAGGGTTTAGGACTAGCGCACTACGAGCAGTACTTC. Translated: CASSLGKGLGLAHYEQYF.

A few counts support this clonotype. In DNA, the CDR3 is TGTGCCAGCAGCCAAGAAAAAGGGGCCAGCTACGAGCAGTACTTC. Translated, it gives CASSQEKGASYEQYF. The V and J genes are TRBV4-2 and TRBJ2-1, with D tentatively TRBD1 (5 bases). The J call may be incorrect, as the DNA end agrees better with TRBJ2-7. The CDR3 runs to 15 residues. CDR1 LGHNA and CDR2 YNFKEQ come from the germline V gene.

This clonotype occurred a few times. The chain carries TRBV15 and TRBJ2-7; the D gene is possibly TRBD1 (5 bases). This CDR3 has 13 amino acids. Germline lookup yields CDR1 LNHNV and CDR2 YYDKDF (reference sequence). Trimming removed 0 bases at V and 5 bases at J, with 8 bases between. For the CDR3, the DNA is TGTGCCACCAGCAGAGACAGGGTCCACGAGCAGTACTTC. Encoded protein: CATSRDRVHEQYF.

This clonotype was seen a few times. The rearrangement joins TRBV20-1 to TRBJ2-7; 8 positions match TRBD2. With 1 base clipped from V and 10 bases from J, the junction kept 12 bases outside the gene matches. The CDR3 contains 14 residues. Germline values: CDR1 DFQATT, CDR2 SNEGSKA (reference sequence). CDR3 protein: CSARAAVGGDGQYF. In DNA, the CDR3 is TGCAGTGCTAGAGCCGCGGTCGGGGGGGACGGTCAGTACTTC.

This clonotype occurred a few times. The genes are TRBV4-3 and TRBJ2-1; TRBD2 might be the D (6 bases). The CDR3 is 15 amino acids. Germline V gene lookup returns CDR1 LGHNA and CDR2 YSLEER. The V end lost 1 base, the J end lost 2 bases, and 9 bases lay between the germline ends. CDR3 residues: CASSQGGLAYNEQFF. The CDR3 nucleotides are TGCGCCAGCAGCCAAGGGGGACTGGCCTACAATGAGCAGTTCTTC.

Of note for this clonotype: A junction end diverges from the germline sequence, so it may reflect a read error. The chain combines TRBV6-8 with TRBJ1-4, with 10 bases identical to TRBD1. This CDR3 contains 20 residues. Per the germline V gene, CDR1 is MNHGY and CDR2 is SAAAGT. The CDR3 DNA reads as TGTGCCAGCAGCCCTTCGTGTGCCGGGACAGGGGTAACAACTAATGGAAAACTGTTTTTT. It yields the protein CASSPSCAGTGVTTNGKLFF.

This clonotype was detected only a few times. The V and J genes are TRBV4-3 and TRBJ2-7; D is possibly TRBD2 (6 bases). Per the germline V gene, CDR1 is LGHNA and CDR2 is YSLEER. V lost 0 bases and J 7 bases, leaving 16 bases between the germline ends. The CDR3 has 15 amino acids. CDR3 sequence reads: CASSQDEGTLREQYF. CDR3 nucleotides: TGCGCCAGCAGCCAAGATGAAGGGACTTTGAGGGAGCAGTACTTC.

The V gene is TRBV25-1, the J gene TRBJ2-5, with TRBD1 as a possible D gene (6 bases). Germline V lookup: CDR1 MGHDK, CDR2 SYGVNS. Trimming took 4 bases from V and 2 from J, leaving 14 bases between them. The CDR3 covers 15 residues. The CDR3 is CASSGLDSHQETQYF. DNA for the CDR3: TGTGCCAGCAGTGGTCTGGACAGCCATCAAGAGACCCAGTACTTC.

The chain couples TRBV29-1 to TRBJ2-7; a weak D match, TRBD2 (6 bases). Trimming stripped 7 bases from V and 6 bases from J, with 19 bases between. CDR3 size: 13 residues. The germline CDR1 and CDR2 sequences are SQVTM and ANQGSEA. This chain's CDR3 is CSAGDSISSEQYF. CDR3 nucleotide sequence: TGCAGCGCTGGGGACTCCATTTCGTCCGAGCAGTACTTC.

The CDR3 nucleotides read TGTGCCAGTAGTATAGGAGGAGGATCCTTGGAGGAGACCCAGTACTTC. This translates into CASSIGGGSLEETQYF. The chain has TRBV19 and TRBJ2-5, with D possibly TRBD2 on 5 matching bases. The CDR3 totals 16 residues. V lost 1 base, J lost 5 bases, and 17 bases lay in between. In germline, CDR1 is LNHDA, CDR2 SQIVND (reference sequence). The full variable domain, rest sourced from reference TRBV19 and TRBJ2-5, is DGGITQSPKYLFRKEGQNVTLSCEQNLNHDAMYWYRQDPGQGLRLIYYSQIVNDFQKGDIAEGYSVSREKKESFPLTVTSAQKNPTAFYLCASSIGGGSLEETQYFGPGTRLLVL.